The rows below give T cell receptor beta chains drawn from one sample of a study of regulatory T cells in long-lasting Graves disease. MiXCR was run by TCRdb on the multiplex PCR reads, yielding one entry per CDR3 protein. The table has hundreds of thousands of distinct CDR3 sequences, about 30% seen once. The specimen comprised peripheral blood mononuclear cells (PBMCs), sampled when the disease was refractory, from a patient treated with antithyroid drugs. The source of these receptors is a female donor with Graves disease. Both conserved end residues are part of each CDR3. Fields, in order: J gene, V gene, clone size, D gene, CDR3 DNA, CDR3 protein. The D gene is left open where the match is weak. Clone sizes are given selectively: once, few, many, or a class where the clone is expanded.

>TRBJ1-4|TRBV4-1|-|-
TGCGCCAGCAGCCAAGTACGTGGAGGTGAAGAAAAACTGTTTTTT
CASSQVRGGEEKLFF
>TRBJ1-1|TRBV2|many|-
TGTGCCAGCAGTGAGAGACGGTTGACCGGGACTGAAGCTTTCTTT
CASSERRLTGTEAFF
>TRBJ1-5|TRBV25-1|few|-
TGTGCCAGCAGTGACCTAGGACAAAATCAGCCCCAGCATTTT
CASSDLGQNQPQHF
>TRBJ1-2|TRBV18|-|-
TGTGCCAGCTCACAGCCACCAGAGAGCTATGGCTACACCTTC
CASSQPPESYGYTF
>TRBJ1-2|TRBV28|many|-
TGTGCCAGCAGTTTTGCGGGACATAATAACTATGGCTACACCTTC
CASSFAGHNNYGYTF
>TRBJ1-2|TRBV28|many|TRBD1
TGTGCCAGCAGTCCAGGGACAGCGCCACTCGGCTACACCTTC
CASSPGTAPLGYTF
>TRBJ2-7|TRBV20-1|-|TRBD2
TGCAGTGCTGACCAAGGACTAGCGGACTACGAGCAGTACTTC
CSADQGLADYEQYF
>TRBJ2-7|TRBV6-1|-|TRBD2
TGTGCCAGCAGTCTGTCTAGCGGGTTCTACGAGCAGTACTTC
CASSLSSGFYEQYF
>TRBJ1-5|TRBV12-3/TRBV12-4|many|-
TGTGCCAGCAGTCGCACCCCCCTATCCCAGCATTTT
CASSRTPLSQHF
>TRBJ1-5|TRBV5-5|-|TRBD1
TGTGCCAGCAGCCAGGCAGGGGGGATTAATCAGCCCCAGCATTTT
CASSQAGGINQPQHF
>TRBJ2-1|TRBV20-1|-|TRBD2
TGCAGTGCGCGAGAGGCCACGGGGGGGTCCTACAATGAGCAGTTCTTC
CSAREATGGSYNEQFF
>TRBJ2-2|TRBV29-1|few|TRBD1
TGCAGCGTTAACAGGGGTGGGGAGCTGTTTTTT
CSVNRGGELFF
>TRBJ2-2|TRBV10-3|few|-
TGTGCCATCAGTCGATCTCAGGGGTTGCCCGGGGAGCTGTTTTTT
CAISRSQGLPGELFF
>TRBJ1-4|TRBV25-1|-|-
TGTGCCAGCAGGGGAGGCTTATTTAATGAAAAACTGTTTTTT
CASRGGLFNEKLFF
>TRBJ2-3|TRBV7-3|many|TRBD2
TGTGCCAGCAGCCCAGATAGCGGGGGCACAGATACGCAGTATTTT
CASSPDSGGTDTQYF
>TRBJ2-5|TRBV20-1|-|TRBD1
TGCAGTGCGGGACAGGTTTTAGAGACCCAGTACTTC
CSAGQVLETQYF
>TRBJ2-1|TRBV19|-|-
TGTGCCAGTAGTAACCGGACCGCTAAAGGGGACAATGAGCAGTTCTTC
CASSNRTAKGDNEQFF
>TRBJ2-7|TRBV27|many|TRBD2
TGTGCCAGCAGTTTGGGGACTAGCGCCTCCTTGGACGAGCAGTACTTC
CASSLGTSASLDEQYF
>TRBJ1-1|TRBV20-1|few|-
TGCAGTGCTAGAGAAGCGGGGAGAGCTTTCTTT
CSAREAGRAFF
>TRBJ2-7|TRBV29-1|-|TRBD1
TGCAGCGTTGAACCGGGACAGGGAAGAGAGCCCCCCTACGAGCAGTACTTC
CSVEPGQGREPPYEQYF
>TRBJ1-5|TRBV7-2|-|-
TGTGCCAGCAGCTTTATAGGAGCCAATCAGCCCCAGCATTTT
CASSFIGANQPQHF
>TRBJ1-5|TRBV12-3/TRBV12-4|many|-
TGTGCCAGCAGTGCCCAGGGTAATAGCAATCAGCCCCAGCATTTT
CASSAQGNSNQPQHF
>TRBJ1-1|TRBV20-1|few|TRBD1
TGCAGTGCTAGCCCGCCGGGACAGGGGTCCGTCGAGGCTTTCTTT
CSASPPGQGSVEAFF
>TRBJ1-2|TRBV20-1|few|TRBD1
TGCAGTGCGTGGGACAGGGGGCGGTTAGGCTACACCTTC
CSAWDRGRLGYTF
>TRBJ2-7|TRBV11-1|few|-
TGTGCCAGCAGCTCCACAGGGATCCACGAGCAGTACTTC
CASSSTGIHEQYF
>TRBJ1-1|TRBV6-2/TRBV6-3|few|-
TGTGCCAGCAGTTATCCCCCTCTATTTAACACTGAAGCTTTCTTT
CASSYPPLFNTEAFF
>TRBJ1-1|TRBV15|-|-
TGTGCCACCGTACTAAGGGGTTACACTGAAGCTTTCTTT
CATVLRGYTEAFF
>TRBJ1-2|TRBV3-1|few|-
TGTGCCAGCAGCCAAGAAGGGGGATTTTATGGCTACACCTTC
CASSQEGGFYGYTF
>TRBJ1-1|TRBV25-1|few|TRBD1
TGTGCCAGCAGTGCGTTGGGACAGGGTCTTTCTGAAGCTTTCTTT
CASSALGQGLSEAFF
>TRBJ1-2|TRBV5-1|many|-
TGCGCCAGCAGCCAAGGGGGTACGAATGGCTACACCTTC
CASSQGGTNGYTF
>TRBJ2-5|TRBV12-3/TRBV12-4|many|-
TGTGCCAGCAGCCTAGCGAGTACCCAAGAGACCCAGTACTTC
CASSLASTQETQYF
>TRBJ1-5|TRBV28|-|-
TGTGCCAGCACTTCCTCAGGGGCGGGTATGACTCAGCCCCGGCATTTT
CASTSSGAGMTQPRHF
>TRBJ1-2|TRBV6-1|many|TRBD1
TGTGCCAGCATGATGGGACAGACCGTCGGTGGCTACACCTTC
CASMMGQTVGGYTF
>TRBJ1-1|TRBV6-2/TRBV6-3|many|-
TGTGCCAGCAGTTTCATCCTCAGCAGGGACACTGAAGCTTTCTTT
CASSFILSRDTEAFF
>TRBJ1-1|TRBV5-1|-|-
TGCGCCAGCAGCTCCGCCAGCCTGAACACTGAAGCTTTCTTT
CASSSASLNTEAFF